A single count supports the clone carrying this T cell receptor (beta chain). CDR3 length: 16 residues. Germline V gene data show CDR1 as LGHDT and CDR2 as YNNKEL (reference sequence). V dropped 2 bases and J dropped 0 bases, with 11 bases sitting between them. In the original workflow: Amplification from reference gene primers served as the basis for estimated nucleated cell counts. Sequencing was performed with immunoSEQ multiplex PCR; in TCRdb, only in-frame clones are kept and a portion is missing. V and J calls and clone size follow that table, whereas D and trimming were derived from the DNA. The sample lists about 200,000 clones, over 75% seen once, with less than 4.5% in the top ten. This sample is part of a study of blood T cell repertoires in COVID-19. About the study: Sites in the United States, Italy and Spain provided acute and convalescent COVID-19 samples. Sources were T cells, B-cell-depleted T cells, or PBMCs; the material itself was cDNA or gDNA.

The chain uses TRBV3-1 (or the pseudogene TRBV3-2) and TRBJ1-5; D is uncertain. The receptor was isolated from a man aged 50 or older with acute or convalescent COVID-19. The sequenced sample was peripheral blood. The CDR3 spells CASSQSSGYSNQPQHF. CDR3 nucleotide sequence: TGTGCCAGCAGCCAATCATCAGGATATAGCAATCAGCCCCAGCATTTT.